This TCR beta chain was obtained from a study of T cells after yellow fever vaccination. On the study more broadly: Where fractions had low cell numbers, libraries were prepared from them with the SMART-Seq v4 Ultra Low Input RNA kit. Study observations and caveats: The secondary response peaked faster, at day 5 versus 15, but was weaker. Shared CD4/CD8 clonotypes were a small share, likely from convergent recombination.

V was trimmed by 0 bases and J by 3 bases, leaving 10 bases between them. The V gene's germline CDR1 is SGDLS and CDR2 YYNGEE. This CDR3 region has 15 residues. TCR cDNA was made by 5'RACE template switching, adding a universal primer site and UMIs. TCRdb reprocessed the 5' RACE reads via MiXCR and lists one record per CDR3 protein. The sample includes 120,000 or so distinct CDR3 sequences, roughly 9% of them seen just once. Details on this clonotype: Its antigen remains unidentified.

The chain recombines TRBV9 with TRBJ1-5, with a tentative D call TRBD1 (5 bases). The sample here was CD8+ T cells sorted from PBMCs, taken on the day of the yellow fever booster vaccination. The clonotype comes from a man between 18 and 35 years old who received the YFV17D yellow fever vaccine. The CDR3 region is CASSVEGLLNQPQHF. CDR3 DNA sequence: TGTGCCAGCAGCGTAGAGGGGCTACTCAATCAGCCCCAGCATTTT. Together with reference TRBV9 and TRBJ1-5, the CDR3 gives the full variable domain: DSGVTQTPKHLITATGQRVTLRCSPRSGDLSVYWYQQSLDQGLQFLIQYYNGEERAKGNILERFSAQQFPDLHSELNLSSLELGDSALYFCASSVEGLLNQPQHFGDGTRLSIL.